These 2 T cell receptor beta chains came from one sample sequenced in a study of T cell responses to AZD1222 COVID-19 vaccine. This table comes from immunoSEQ multiplex PCR, and its TCRdb copy is limited to in-frame clones, with some not included. The table lists fewer than 150,000 clones, about 88% of them singletons. Sequencing was performed on peripheral blood, taken 28 days after the second AZD1222 dose. These TCRs come from an adult who received the AZD1222 COVID-19 vaccine.

The chain employs TRBV7-2 and TRBJ1-6; the D is unclear. V lost 1 base to trimming and J lost 10 bases, with 14 bases between them. There are 15 residues in the CDR3. The V gene's germline CDR1 is SGHTA and CDR2 FQGNSA. The CDR3 bases are TGTGCCAGCAGCTTAGGTGGGATGGTCGAATCACCCCTCCACTTT. The encoded protein is CASSLGGMVESPLHF.

The chain recombines TRBV30 with TRBJ2-2; TRBD2 is a possible D gene (5 bases). Between the trimmed V and J ends, which lost 4 bases and 7 bases, there was a span of 16 bases. The CDR3 sequence is 14 residues long. CDR1 GTSNPN and CDR2 SVGIG come from the germline V gene (reference sequence). The CDR3 reads CAWKRSSEVGELFF. The CDR3 bases are TGTGCCTGGAAAAGGAGTAGCGAAGTCGGGGAGCTGTTTTTT.